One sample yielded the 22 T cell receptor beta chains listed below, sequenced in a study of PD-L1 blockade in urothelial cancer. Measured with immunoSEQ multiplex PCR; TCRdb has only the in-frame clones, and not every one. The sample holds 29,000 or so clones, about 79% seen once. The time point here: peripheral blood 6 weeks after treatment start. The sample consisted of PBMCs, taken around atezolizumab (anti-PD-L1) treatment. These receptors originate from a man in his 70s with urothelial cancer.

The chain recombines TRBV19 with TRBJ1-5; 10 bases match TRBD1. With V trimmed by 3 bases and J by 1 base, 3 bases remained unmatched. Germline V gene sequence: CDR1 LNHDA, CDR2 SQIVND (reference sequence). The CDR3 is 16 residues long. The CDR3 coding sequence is TGTGCCAGTAGTATCCGACAGGGGGCCAGCAATCAGCCCCAGCATTTT. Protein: CASSIRQGASNQPQHF.

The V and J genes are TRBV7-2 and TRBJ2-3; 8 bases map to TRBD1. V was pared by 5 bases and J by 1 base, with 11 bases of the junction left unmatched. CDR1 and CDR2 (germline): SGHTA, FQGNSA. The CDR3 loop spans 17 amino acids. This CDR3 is CASSPLRGRLGTDTQYF. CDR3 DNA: TGTGCCAGCAGCCCGCTCAGGGGGCGCCTGGGCACAGATACGCAGTATTTT.

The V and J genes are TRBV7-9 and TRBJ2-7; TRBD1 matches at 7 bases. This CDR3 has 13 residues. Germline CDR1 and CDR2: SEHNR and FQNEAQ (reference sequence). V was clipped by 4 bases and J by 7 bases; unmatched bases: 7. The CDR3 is CASSYDRVEEQYF. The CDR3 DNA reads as TGTGCCAGCAGCTACGACAGGGTGGAAGAGCAGTACTTC.

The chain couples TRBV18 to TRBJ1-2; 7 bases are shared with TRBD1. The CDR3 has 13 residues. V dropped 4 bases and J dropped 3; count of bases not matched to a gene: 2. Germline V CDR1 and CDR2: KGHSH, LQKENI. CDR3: CASSLGQDYGYTF. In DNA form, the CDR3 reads TGTGCCAGCTCACTAGGACAGGACTATGGCTACACCTTC.

This CDR3 reads CASSSWTSGSIYEQFF. CDR3 coding DNA: TGTGCCAGCAGCTCTTGGACTAGCGGGAGTATTTATGAGCAGTTCTTC. This chain uses TRBV11-2 with TRBJ2-1; 13 bases line up with TRBD2. Germline V gene data show CDR1 as SGHAT and CDR2 as FQNNGV. The CDR3 spans 16 residues. V was clipped by 4 bases and J by 8 bases; unmatched bases: 8.

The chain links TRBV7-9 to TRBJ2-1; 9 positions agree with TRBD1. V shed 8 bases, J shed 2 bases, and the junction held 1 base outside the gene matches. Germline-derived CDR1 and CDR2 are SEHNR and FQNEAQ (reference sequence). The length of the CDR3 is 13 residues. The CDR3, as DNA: TGTGCCAGCGGGACAGGGACCTACAATGAGCAGTTCTTC. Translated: CASGTGTYNEQFF.

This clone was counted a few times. The CDR3 sequence is CASSLVASGDTDTQYF. Here the CDR3 DNA reads TGCGCCAGCAGCTTGGTCGCTAGCGGGGACACAGATACGCAGTATTTT. The chain recombines TRBV5-1 with TRBJ2-3, with 9 bases that match TRBD2. This CDR3 region has 16 residues. V was pared by 0 bases and J by 2 bases, with 4 bases of the junction left unmatched. Germline-derived CDR1 and CDR2 are SGHRS and YFSETQ.

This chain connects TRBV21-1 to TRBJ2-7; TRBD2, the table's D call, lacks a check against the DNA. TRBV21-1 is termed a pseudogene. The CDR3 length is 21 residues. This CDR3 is CASSKEPLLPPEREVAYEQYF. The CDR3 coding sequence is TGTGCCAGCAGCAAAGAGCCCCTTTTACCCCCTGAGCGGGAGGTCGCCTACGAGCAGTACTTC.

CDR3 in amino acids: CASSLGRGTEAFF. The DNA of the CDR3 is TGTGCCAGCAGCTTGGGCAGGGGCACTGAAGCTTTCTTT. The chain couples TRBV5-6 to TRBJ1-1; D might be TRBD1 (6 bases). Germline V gene data show CDR1 as SGHDT and CDR2 as YYEEEE. Deletions cut 0 bases from V and 4 bases from J, with 7 bases between. The CDR3 consists of 13 residues.

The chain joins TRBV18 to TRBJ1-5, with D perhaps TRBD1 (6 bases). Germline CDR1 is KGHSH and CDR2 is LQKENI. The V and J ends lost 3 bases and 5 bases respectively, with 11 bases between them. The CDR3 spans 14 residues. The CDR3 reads CASSPRGGHQPQHF. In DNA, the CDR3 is TGTGCCAGCTCACCCAGGGGTGGCCATCAGCCCCAGCATTTT.

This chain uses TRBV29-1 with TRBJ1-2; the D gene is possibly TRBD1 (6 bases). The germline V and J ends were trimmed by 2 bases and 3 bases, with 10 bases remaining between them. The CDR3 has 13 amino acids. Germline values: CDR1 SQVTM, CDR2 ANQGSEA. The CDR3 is CSVETGRDYGYTF. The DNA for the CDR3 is TGCAGCGTTGAAACAGGGAGGGACTATGGCTACACCTTC. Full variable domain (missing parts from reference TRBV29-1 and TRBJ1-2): SAVISQKPSRDICQRGTSLTIQCQVDSQVTMMFWYRQQPGQSLTLIATANQGSEATYESGFVIDKFPISRPNLTFSTLTVSNMSPEDSSIYLCSVETGRDYGYTFGSGTRLTVV.

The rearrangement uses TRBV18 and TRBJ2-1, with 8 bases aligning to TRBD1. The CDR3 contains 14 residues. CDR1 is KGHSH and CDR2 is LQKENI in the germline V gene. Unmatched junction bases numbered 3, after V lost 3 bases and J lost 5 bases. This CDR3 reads CASSPGQVDNEQFF. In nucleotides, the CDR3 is TGTGCCAGCTCACCGGGACAGGTCGACAATGAGCAGTTCTTC.

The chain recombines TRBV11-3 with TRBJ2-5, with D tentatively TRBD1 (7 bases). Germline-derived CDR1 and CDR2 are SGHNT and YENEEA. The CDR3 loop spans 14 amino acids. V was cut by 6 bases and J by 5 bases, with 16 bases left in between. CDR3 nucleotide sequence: TGTGCCAGCAGTTCTACAGGGGAGGTGGAGACCCAGTACTTC. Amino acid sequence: CASSSTGEVETQYF.

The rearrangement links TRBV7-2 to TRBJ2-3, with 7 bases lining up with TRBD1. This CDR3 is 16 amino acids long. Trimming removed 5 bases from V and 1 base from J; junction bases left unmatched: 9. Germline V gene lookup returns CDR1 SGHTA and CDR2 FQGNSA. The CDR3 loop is CASSPKTGMGTDTQYF. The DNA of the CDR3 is TGTGCCAGCAGCCCAAAGACAGGGATGGGCACAGATACGCAGTATTTT.

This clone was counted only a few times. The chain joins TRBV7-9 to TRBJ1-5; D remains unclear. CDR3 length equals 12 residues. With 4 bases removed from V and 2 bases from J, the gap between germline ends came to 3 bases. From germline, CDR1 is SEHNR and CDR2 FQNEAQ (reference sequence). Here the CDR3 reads CASSSRNQPQHF. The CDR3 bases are TGTGCCAGCAGCTCTCGCAATCAGCCCCAGCATTTT.

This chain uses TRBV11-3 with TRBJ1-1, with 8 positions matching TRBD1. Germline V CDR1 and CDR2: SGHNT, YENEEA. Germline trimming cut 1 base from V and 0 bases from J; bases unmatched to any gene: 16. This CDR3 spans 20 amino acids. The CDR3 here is CASSLGHGQGTRGLNTEAFF. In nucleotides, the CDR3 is TGTGCCAGCAGCTTAGGCCACGGACAGGGAACCCGGGGGCTGAACACTGAAGCTTTCTTT.

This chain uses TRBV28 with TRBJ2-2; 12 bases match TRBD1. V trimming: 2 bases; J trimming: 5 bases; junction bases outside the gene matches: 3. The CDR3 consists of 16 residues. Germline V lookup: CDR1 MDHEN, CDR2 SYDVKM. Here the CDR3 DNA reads TGTGCCAGCAGTTTACGGGACAGGGGGCCTACCGGGGAGCTGTTTTTT. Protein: CASSLRDRGPTGELFF.

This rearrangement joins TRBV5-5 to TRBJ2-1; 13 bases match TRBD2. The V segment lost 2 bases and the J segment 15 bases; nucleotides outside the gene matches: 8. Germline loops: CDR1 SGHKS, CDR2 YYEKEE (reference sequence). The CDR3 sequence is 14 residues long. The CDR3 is CASSLGLAGEDRFF. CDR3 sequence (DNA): TGTGCCAGCAGCTTAGGACTAGCGGGAGAGGATCGGTTCTTC.

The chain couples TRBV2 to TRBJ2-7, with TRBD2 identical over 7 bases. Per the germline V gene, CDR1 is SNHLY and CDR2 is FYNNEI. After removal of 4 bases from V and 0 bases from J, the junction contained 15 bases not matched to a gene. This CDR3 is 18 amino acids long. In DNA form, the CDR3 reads TGTGCCAGCAGTGGGGAGGTTAGCGGGTCCTACTTCTCCTACGAGCAGTACTTC. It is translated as CASSGEVSGSYFSYEQYF. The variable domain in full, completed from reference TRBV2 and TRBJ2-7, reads EPEVTQTPSHQVTQMGQEVILRCVPISNHLYFYWYRQILGQKVEFLVSFYNNEISEKSEIFDDQFSVERPDGSNFTLKIRSTKLEDSAMYFCASSGEVSGSYFSYEQYFGPGTRLTVT.

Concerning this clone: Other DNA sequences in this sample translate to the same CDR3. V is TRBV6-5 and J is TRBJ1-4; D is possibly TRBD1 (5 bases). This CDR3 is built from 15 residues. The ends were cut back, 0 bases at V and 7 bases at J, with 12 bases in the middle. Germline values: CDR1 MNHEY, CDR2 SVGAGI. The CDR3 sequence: CASSYSGGAGEKLFF. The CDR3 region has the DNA TGTGCCAGCAGTTACTCCGGCGGGGCGGGTGAAAAACTGTTTTTT.

CDR3 sequence reads: CATSRDGLAGRGSSYEQYF. The CDR3 coding sequence is TGTGCCACCAGCAGAGACGGCCTAGCGGGGCGTGGGAGCTCCTACGAGCAGTACTTC. This chain uses TRBV15 with TRBJ2-7; 9 bases agree with TRBD2. The CDR3 covers 19 residues. Germline CDR1 LNHNV, CDR2 YYDKDF (reference sequence). The V and J ends lost 0 bases and 0 bases, in that order; junction bases with no gene match: 12.

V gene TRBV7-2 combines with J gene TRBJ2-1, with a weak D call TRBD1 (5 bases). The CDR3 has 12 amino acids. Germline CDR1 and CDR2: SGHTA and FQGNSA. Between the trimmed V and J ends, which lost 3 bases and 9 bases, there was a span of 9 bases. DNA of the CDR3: TGTGCCAGCAGCTTCAGGGTAGGTGAGCAGTTCTTC. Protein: CASSFRVGEQFF. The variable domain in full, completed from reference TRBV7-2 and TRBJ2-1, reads GAGVSQSPSNKVTEKGKDVELRCDPISGHTALYWYRQSLGQGLEFLIYFQGNSAPDKSGLPSDRFSAERTGGSVSTLTIQRTQQEDSAVYLCASSFRVGEQFFGPGTRLTVL.